This T cell receptor (beta chain) came from a study of blood T cell repertoires in COVID-19. This clone appeared once. Method: immunoSEQ multiplex PCR; TCRdb's copy keeps in-frame clones and lacks some. The sample yields roughly 54,000 clones, less than 90% seen once. This CDR3 has 16 residues. Losses at the gene ends were 4 bases for V and 10 bases for J; bases not matched to a gene: 19. Germline CDR1 SGHRS, CDR2 YFSETQ. The chain recombines TRBV5-1 with TRBJ1-1; TRBD1 aligns across 7 bases. The sequence was collected from a man in his forties or fifties with acute or convalescent COVID-19. What was sequenced was peripheral blood. CDR3 sequence reads: CASSVSYATGTPSAFF. In DNA form, the CDR3 reads TGCGCCAGCAGCGTCTCCTACGCGACAGGGACCCCTTCAGCTTTCTTT.